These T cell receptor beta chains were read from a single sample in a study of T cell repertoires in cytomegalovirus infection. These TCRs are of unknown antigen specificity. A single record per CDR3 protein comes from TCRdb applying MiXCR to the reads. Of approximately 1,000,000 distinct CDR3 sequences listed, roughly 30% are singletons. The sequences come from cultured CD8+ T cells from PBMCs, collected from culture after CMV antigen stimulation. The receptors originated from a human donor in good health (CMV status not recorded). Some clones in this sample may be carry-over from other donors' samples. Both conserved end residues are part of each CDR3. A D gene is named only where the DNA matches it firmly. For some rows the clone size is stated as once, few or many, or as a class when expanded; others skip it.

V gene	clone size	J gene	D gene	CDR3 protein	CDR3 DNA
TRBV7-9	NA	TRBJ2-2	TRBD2	CASSLAGAAGELFF	TGTGCCAGCAGCCTAGCGGGGGCCGCCGGGGAGCTGTTTTTT
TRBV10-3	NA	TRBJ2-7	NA	CATGISYEQYF	TGTGCCACCGGAATCTCCTACGAGCAGTACTTC
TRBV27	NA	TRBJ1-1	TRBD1	CASSSYSGQENTEAFF	TGTGCCAGCAGTTCGTACTCGGGACAGGAGAACACTGAAGCTTTCTTT
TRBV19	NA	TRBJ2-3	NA	CASSTGSPDTQYF	TGTGCCAGTAGTACGGGTTCCCCAGATACGCAGTATTTT
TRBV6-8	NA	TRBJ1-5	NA	CVSTHTGRQPQHF	TGTGTCAGCACCCATACAGGGAGACAGCCCCAGCATTTT
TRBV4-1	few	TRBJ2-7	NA	CASSPGEEGPYEQYF	TGCGCCAGCAGCCCCGGAGAGGAAGGGCCCTACGAGCAGTACTTC
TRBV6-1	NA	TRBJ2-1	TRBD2	CASTAARGGESYNEQFF	TGTGCCAGCACTGCCGCCCGGGGGGGGGAATCCTACAATGAGCAGTTCTTC
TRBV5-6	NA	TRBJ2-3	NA	CASSLAFLESTDTQYF	TGTGCCAGCAGCTTGGCCTTTCTAGAAAGCACAGATACGCAGTATTTT
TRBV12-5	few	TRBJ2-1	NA	CASGLVLDTPEGYNEQFF	TGTGCTAGTGGTTTGGTACTAGATACCCCCGAGGGGTACAATGAGCAGTTCTTC
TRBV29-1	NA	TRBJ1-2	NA	CSVGAGSFIYGYTF	TGCAGCGTTGGGGCAGGGAGTTTTATCTATGGCTACACCTTC
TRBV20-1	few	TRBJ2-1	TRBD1	CSARDTGQGYNEQFF	TGCAGTGCTAGAGATACGGGACAGGGCTACAATGAGCAGTTCTTC
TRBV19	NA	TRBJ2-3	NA	CASSIAGRGADTQYF	TGTGCCAGTAGTATAGCGGGGCGGGGAGCGGATACGCAGTATTTT
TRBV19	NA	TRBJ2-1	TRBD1	CASLGTRQGYEQFF	TGTGCCAGCCTAGGTACGAGACAGGGTTATGAGCAGTTCTTC
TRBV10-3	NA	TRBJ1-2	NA	CAIHGQTNGYTF	TGTGCCATCCATGGACAAACCAATGGCTACACCTTC
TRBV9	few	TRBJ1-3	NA	CASSLDSNSGNTIYF	TGTGCCAGCAGCTTAGACAGTAACTCTGGAAACACCATATATTTT
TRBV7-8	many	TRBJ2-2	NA	CASSLSNSNTGELFF	TGTGCCAGCAGCTTAAGCAACTCGAACACCGGGGAGCTGTTTTTT
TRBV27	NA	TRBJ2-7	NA	CASSFGSETYEQYF	TGTGCCAGCAGTTTTGGGAGCGAAACCTACGAGCAGTACTTC
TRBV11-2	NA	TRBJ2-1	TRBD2	CASSLSLAGDYNEQFF	TGTGCCAGCAGCTTATCCCTAGCGGGGGACTACAATGAGCAGTTCTTC
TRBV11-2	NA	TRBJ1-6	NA	CASSLSSAVGRRRSPLHF	TGTGCCAGCAGCTTATCCTCAGCGGTAGGCCGGAGGCGATCACCCCTCCACTTT
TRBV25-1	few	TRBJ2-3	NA	CASKLGAPDTQYF	TGTGCCAGCAAACTAGGCGCCCCGGATACGCAGTATTTT
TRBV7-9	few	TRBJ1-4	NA	CASSRGSAPSNEKLFF	TGTGCCAGCAGCCGGGGGTCAGCTCCATCTAATGAAAAACTGTTTTTT
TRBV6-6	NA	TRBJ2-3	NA	CASSLWYF	TGTGCCAGCAGTTTATGGTATTTT
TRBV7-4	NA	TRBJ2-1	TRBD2	CASSSPRRGGQGTSYNEQFF	TGTGCCAGCAGTTCCCCCCGGCGGGGGGGCCAAGGGACCTCCTACAATGAGCAGTTCTTC
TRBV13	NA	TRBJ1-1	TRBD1	CASSLGGQVYVVDLNTEAFF	TGTGCCAGCAGCTTAGGAGGACAGGTATACGTAGTGGACCTGAACACTGAAGCTTTCTTT
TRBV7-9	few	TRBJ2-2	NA	CASTQATGELFF	TGTGCCAGCACCCAGGCCACCGGGGAGCTGTTTTTT
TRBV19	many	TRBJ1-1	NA	CASSITNTEAFF	TGTGCCAGCAGCATAACGAACACTGAAGCTTTCTTT
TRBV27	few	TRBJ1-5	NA	CASSFEGIEPQHF	TGTGCCAGCAGTTTTGAGGGGATAGAGCCCCAGCATTTT
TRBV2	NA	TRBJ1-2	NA	CASLVTGPTNYGYTF	TGTGCCAGCCTTGTAACAGGGCCGACTAACTATGGCTACACCTTC
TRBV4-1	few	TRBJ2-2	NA	CASSQDTAPFNTGELFF	TGCGCCAGCAGCCAAGATACAGCCCCATTCAACACCGGGGAGCTGTTTTTT
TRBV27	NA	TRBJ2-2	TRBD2	CASRLTSSNTGELFF	TGTGCCAGCAGGTTGACTAGCTCGAACACCGGGGAGCTGTTTTTT
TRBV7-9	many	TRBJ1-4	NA	CASSLASGGERNEKLFF	TGTGCCAGCAGCTTAGCGTCTGGGGGCGAAAGGAATGAAAAACTGTTTTTT
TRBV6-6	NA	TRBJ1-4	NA	CASSDQGYNEKLFF	TGTGCCAGCAGTGATCAAGGATATAATGAAAAACTGTTTTTT
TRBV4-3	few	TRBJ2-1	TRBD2	CASSPRLAGGAYNEQFF	TGCGCCAGCAGCCCCCGACTAGCGGGGGGAGCTTACAATGAGCAGTTCTTC
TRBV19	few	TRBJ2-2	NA	CASSSAGSGELFF	TGTGCCAGTAGTAGTGCTGGGTCCGGGGAGCTGTTTTTT
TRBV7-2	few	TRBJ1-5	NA	CASSQWAGQPQHF	TGTGCCAGCAGCCAATGGGCGGGTCAGCCCCAGCATTTT
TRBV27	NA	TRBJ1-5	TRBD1	CASSSRSGGLQPQHF	TGTGCCAGCAGTAGTAGGTCAGGGGGCCTACAGCCCCAGCATTTT
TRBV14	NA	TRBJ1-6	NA	CASSQARVWNSPLHF	TGTGCCAGCAGCCAAGCGCGGGTTTGGAATTCACCCCTCCACTTT
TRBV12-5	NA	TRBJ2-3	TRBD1	CASGFNTGTDTPDTQYF	TGTGCTAGTGGTTTCAACACCGGGACAGATACCCCCGATACGCAGTATTTT
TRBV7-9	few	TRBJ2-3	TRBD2	CASSPGTSLTNTQYF	TGTGCCAGCAGCCCCGGGACTAGTCTTACAAATACGCAGTATTTT